Listed below are T cell receptor beta chains from one sample, sequenced in a study of blood T cell repertoires in COVID-19. Assay used: immunoSEQ multiplex PCR; TCRdb lists only in-frame clones, some missing. The data hold 200,000 to 250,000 clones, with around 80% observed a single time. Specimen: peripheral blood. These TCRs come from an older woman who had recovered from COVID-19. CDR3s include the opening cysteine and the closing phenylalanine or tryptophan.

>TRBV19|TRBJ1-1
CASRKGEMNTEAFF
>TRBV3-1/TRBV3-2|TRBJ2-7
CASSQLAGRGEQYF
>TRBV27|TRBJ1-3
CASAVLGQGRLNTIYF
>TRBV24-1|TRBJ1-6
CATSDPRTGYNSPLHF
>TRBV6-5|TRBJ1-2
CASSYSRGEIYGYTF
>TRBV10-3|TRBJ2-3
CAISGAGPTDTQYF
>TRBV2|TRBJ2-5
CASRVGTALQETQYF
>TRBV4-1|TRBJ1-1
CASSTWGLMNTEAFF
>TRBV20-1|TRBJ1-1
CSASEQGRVSTEAFF
>TRBV3-1/TRBV3-2|TRBJ1-1
CASSRGNTEAFF
>TRBV19|TRBJ1-3
CASSITGRLPRNTIYF
>TRBV5-1|TRBJ2-7
CASSLVREYEQYF
>TRBV6-7|TRBJ2-7
CAGEALAGFQDNEQYF
>TRBV7-9|TRBJ2-1
CASSPNLRDSSYNEQFF
>TRBV7-2|TRBJ2-7
CASSRSSLAGDRPYEQYF
>TRBV7-8|TRBJ1-1
CASSLMSWTSNTEAFF
>TRBV12-3/TRBV12-4|TRBJ2-7
CASSTVQGTEQYF
>TRBV5-1|TRBJ1-2
CASSSGQGVGYTF
>TRBV6-5|TRBJ1-1
CASITTGMNTEAFF
>TRBV7-2|TRBJ2-3
CASSLGGSAGLGTQYF
>TRBV6-1|TRBJ1-5
CASSGVLAQFYSNQPQHF
>TRBV7-2|TRBJ1-2
CASSPPDRFYGYTF
>TRBV5-6|TRBJ1-2
CASSLLYGYTF
>TRBV5-6|TRBJ2-1
CASSFPGLAGVTEQFF
>TRBV11-2|TRBJ2-3
CASSEGTWRGVTDTQYF
>TRBV19|TRBJ1-2
CASSIRDPLRGYTF
>TRBV7-9|TRBJ1-1
CASSPLNRGGAFF
>TRBV18|TRBJ2-2
CASSRPRVFEGTGELFF